The present T cell receptor (beta chain) was sequenced within a study of blood T cell repertoires in COVID-19. Background on the study: The origin of the acute and convalescent COVID-19 samples was the United States, Italy and Spain. PBMCs, B-cell-depleted T cells, or T cells provided the cDNA or gDNA that made up the material.

Germline trimming cut 0 bases from V and 3 bases from J; bases unmatched to any gene: 6. In germline, CDR1 is ENHRY, CDR2 SYGVKD. This CDR3 contains 16 residues. In the source study's methods: Estimation of nucleated cell counts was performed using reference gene primer amplification. Clones were read by immunoSEQ multiplex PCR, and TCRdb kept only the in-frame ones, dropping some. V and J calls and clone size are those listed in that table; D and trimming were worked out from the DNA. Among about 150,000 clones listed, almost 80% were seen once. The clonotype was recovered from a man in his forties or fifties with active or convalescent COVID-19. The chain combines TRBV10-3 with TRBJ2-5; 8 bases fit TRBD1. Sequencing was carried out using peripheral blood. The CDR3 is CAISESVTGAKETQYF. In nucleotides, the CDR3 is TGTGCCATCAGTGAGTCTGTGACAGGGGCAAAAGAGACCCAGTACTTC.